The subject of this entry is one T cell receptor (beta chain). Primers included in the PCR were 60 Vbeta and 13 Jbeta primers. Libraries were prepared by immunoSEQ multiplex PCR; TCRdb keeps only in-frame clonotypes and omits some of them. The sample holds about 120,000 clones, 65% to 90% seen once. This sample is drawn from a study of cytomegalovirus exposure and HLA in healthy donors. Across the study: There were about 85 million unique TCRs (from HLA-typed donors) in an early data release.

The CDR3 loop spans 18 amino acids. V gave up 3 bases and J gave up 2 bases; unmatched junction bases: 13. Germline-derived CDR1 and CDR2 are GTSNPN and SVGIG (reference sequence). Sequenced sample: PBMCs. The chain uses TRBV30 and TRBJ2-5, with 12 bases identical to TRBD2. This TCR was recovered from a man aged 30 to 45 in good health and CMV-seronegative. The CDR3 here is CAWRDKASGGVWQETQYF. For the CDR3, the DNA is TGTGCCTGGAGGGATAAGGCTAGCGGGGGGGTATGGCAAGAGACCCAGTACTTC.